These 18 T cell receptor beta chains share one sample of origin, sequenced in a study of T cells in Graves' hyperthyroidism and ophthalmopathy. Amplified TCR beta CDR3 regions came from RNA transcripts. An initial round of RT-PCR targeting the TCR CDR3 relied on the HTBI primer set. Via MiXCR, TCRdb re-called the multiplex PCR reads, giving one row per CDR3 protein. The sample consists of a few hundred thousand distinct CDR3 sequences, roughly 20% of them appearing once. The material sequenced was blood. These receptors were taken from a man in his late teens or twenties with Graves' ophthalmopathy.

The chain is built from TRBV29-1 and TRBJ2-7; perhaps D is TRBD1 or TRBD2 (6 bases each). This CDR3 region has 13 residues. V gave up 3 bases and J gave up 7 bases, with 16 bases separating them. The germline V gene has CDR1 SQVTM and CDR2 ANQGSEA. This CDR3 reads CSVELVGGGEQYF. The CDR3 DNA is TGCAGCGTTGAGTTAGTTGGAGGGGGGGAGCAGTACTTC.

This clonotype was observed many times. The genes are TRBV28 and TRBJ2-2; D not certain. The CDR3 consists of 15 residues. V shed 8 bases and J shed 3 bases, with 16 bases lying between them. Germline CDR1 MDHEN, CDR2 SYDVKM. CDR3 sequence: CASQRSPRYTGELFF. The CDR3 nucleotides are TGTGCCAGCCAAAGATCGCCGAGGTACACCGGGGAGCTGTTTTTT. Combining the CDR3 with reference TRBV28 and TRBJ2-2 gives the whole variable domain DVKVTQSSRYLVKRTGEKVFLECVQDMDHENMFWYRQDPGLGLRLIYFSYDVKMKEKGDIPEGYSVSREKKERFSLILESASTNQTSMYLCASQRSPRYTGELFFGEGSRLTVL.

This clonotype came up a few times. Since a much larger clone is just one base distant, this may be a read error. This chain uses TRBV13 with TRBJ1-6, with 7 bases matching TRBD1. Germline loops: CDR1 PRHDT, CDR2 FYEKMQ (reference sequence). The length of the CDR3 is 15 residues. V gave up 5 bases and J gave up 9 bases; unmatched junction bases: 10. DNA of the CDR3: TGTGCCAGCAGCGACACAGGGGCAAGGGGTTCACCCCTCCACTTT. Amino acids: CASSDTGARGSPLHF.

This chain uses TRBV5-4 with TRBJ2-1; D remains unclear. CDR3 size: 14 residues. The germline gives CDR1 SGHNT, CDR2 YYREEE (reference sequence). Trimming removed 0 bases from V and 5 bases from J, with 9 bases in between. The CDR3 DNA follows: TGTGCCAGCAGCTTGGTCCAAGATGACAATGAGCAGTTCTTC. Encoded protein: CASSLVQDDNEQFF.

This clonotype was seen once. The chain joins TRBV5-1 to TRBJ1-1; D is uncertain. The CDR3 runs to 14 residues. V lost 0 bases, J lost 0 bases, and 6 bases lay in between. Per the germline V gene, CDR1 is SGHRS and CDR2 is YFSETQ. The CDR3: CASSLVAMNTEAFF. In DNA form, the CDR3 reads TGCGCCAGCAGCTTGGTGGCAATGAACACTGAAGCTTTCTTT.

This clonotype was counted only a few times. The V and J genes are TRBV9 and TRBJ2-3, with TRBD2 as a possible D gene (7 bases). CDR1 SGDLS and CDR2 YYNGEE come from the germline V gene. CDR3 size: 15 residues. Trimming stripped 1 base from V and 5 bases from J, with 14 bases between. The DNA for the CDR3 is TGTGCCAGCAGCGTATTGGGAGGGGGGCGAGATACGCAGTATTTT. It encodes CASSVLGGGRDTQYF.

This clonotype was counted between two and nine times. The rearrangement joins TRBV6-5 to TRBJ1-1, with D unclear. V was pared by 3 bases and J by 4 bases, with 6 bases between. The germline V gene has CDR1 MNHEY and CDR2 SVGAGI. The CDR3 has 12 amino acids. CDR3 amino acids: CASSYDTTEAFF. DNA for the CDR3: TGTGCCAGCAGTTATGATACCACTGAAGCTTTCTTT.

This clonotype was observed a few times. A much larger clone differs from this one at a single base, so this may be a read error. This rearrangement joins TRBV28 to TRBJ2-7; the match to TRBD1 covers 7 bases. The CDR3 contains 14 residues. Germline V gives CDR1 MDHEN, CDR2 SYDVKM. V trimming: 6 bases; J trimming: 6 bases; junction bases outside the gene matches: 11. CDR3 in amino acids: CASSQGVGPCEQYF. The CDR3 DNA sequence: TGTGCCAGCAGCCAGGGGGTCGGACCCTGCGAGCAGTACTTC.

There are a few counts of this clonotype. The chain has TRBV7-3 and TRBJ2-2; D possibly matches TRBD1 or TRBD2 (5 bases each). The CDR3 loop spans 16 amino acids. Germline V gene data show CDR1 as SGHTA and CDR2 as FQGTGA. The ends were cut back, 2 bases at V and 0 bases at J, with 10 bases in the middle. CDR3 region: CASSLYRTSNTGELFF. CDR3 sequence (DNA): TGTGCCAGCAGCTTATACAGGACTTCGAACACCGGGGAGCTGTTTTTT.

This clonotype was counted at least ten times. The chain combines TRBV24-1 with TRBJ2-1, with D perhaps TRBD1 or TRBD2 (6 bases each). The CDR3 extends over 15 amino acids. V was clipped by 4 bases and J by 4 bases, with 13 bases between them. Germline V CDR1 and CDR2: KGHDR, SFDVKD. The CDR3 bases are TGTGCCACCAGTGAACAGGGAGGCGCGTACAATGAGCAGTTCTTC. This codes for CATSEQGGAYNEQFF.

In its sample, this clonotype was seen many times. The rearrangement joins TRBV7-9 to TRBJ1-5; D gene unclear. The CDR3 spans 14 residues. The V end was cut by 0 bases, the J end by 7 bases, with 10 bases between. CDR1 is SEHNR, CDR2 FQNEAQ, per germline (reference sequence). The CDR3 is CASSLAGYWQPQHF. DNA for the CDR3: TGTGCCAGCAGCTTAGCGGGCTACTGGCAGCCCCAGCATTTT. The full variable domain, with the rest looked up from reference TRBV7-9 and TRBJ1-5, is DTGVSQNPRHKITKRGQNVTFRCDPISEHNRLYWYRQTLGQGPEFLTYFQNEAQLEKSRLLSDRFSAERPKGSFSTLEIQRTEQGDSAMYLCASSLAGYWQPQHFGDGTRLSIL.

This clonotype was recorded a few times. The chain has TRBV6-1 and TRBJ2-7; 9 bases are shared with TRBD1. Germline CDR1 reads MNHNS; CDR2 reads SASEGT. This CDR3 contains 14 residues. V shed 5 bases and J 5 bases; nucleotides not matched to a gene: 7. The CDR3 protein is CASSFYRGQNEQYF. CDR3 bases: TGTGCCAGCAGTTTTTACAGGGGGCAAAACGAGCAGTACTTC.

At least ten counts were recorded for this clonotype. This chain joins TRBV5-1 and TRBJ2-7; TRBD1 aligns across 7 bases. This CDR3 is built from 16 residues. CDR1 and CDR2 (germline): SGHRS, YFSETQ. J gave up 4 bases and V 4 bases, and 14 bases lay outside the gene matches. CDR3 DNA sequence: TGCGCCAGCAGCAAACAGGGGCTGGGGGTAGAGTACGAGCAGTACTTC. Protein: CASSKQGLGVEYEQYF.

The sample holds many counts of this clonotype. The CDR3: CASSLVVIGTLYGYTF. CDR3 in DNA: TGTGCCAGCAGCTTAGTGGTTATAGGGACCCTATACGGCTACACCTTC. The rearrangement joins TRBV7-9 to TRBJ1-2; perhaps TRBD1 as D (5 bases). With 1 base removed from V and 8 bases from J, the gap between germline ends came to 20 bases. Germline V gene sequence: CDR1 SEHNR, CDR2 FQNEAQ (reference sequence). The CDR3 loop spans 16 amino acids.

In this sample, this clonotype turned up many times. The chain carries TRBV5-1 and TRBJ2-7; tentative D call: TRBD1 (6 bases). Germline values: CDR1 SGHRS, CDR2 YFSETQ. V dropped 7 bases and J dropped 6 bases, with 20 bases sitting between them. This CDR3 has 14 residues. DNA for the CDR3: TGCGCCAGCTCCACGGGACATACTCTTCTCGAGCAGTACTTC. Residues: CASSTGHTLLEQYF.

CDR3 region: CASSRRLAGVTDTQYF. Here the CDR3 DNA reads TGCGCCAGCAGCAGAAGACTAGCGGGGGTCACAGATACGCAGTATTTT. The chain carries TRBV5-1 and TRBJ2-3; 12 bases map to TRBD2. V lost 4 bases, J lost 2 bases, and 5 bases stayed unmatched. Germline CDR1 is SGHRS and CDR2 is YFSETQ. There are 16 residues in the CDR3. Based on the CDR3 plus reference TRBV5-1 and TRBJ2-3, the full variable domain is KAGVTQTPRYLIKTRGQQVTLSCSPISGHRSVSWYQQTPGQGLQFLFEYFSETQRNKGNFPGRFSGRQFSNSRSEMNVSTLELGDSALYLCASSRRLAGVTDTQYFGPGTRLTVL.

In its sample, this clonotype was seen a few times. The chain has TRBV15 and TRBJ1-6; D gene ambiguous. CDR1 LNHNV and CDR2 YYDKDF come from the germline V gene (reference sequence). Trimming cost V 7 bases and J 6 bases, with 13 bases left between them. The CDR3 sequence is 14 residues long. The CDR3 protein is CATTNPTGNSPLHF. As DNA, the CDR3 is TGTGCCACCACCAACCCGACCGGTAATTCACCCCTCCACTTT.

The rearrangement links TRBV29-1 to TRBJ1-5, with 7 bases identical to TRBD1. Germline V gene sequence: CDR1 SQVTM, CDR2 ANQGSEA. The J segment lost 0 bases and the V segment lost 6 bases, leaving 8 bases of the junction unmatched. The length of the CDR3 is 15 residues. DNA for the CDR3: TGCAGCGTCACTTCAGGGGGGGATAGCAATCAGCCCCAGCATTTT. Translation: CSVTSGGDSNQPQHF.